A selection of T cell receptor beta chains follows, all from one sample in a study of T cell responses to AZD1222 COVID-19 vaccine. Produced via immunoSEQ multiplex PCR; TCRdb's table is partial and in-frame only. The data hold around 250,000 clones, with 85% to 95% observed a single time. Sequences were derived from peripheral blood, sampled on day 0 of AZD1222 vaccination. The receptors were sampled from an adult in good health. Each CDR3 is given with its conserved first and last residue. The D gene is left open where the match is weak. Part of the rows lack a size; the others show once, few, many or a class for expanded clones.

D gene: -
V gene: TRBV28
J gene: TRBJ1-4
clone size: -
CDR3 DNA: TGTGCCAGCAGTTTAATAGGACGGCGGAATGAAAAACTGTTTTTT
CDR3 protein: CASSLIGRRNEKLFF

D gene: -
V gene: TRBV27
J gene: TRBJ1-2
clone size: -
CDR3 DNA: TGTGCCAGCAGCCCCGCAGGGGCTAACTATGGCTACACCTTC
CDR3 protein: CASSPAGANYGYTF

D gene: -
V gene: TRBV9
J gene: TRBJ1-2
clone size: -
CDR3 DNA: TGTGCCAGCAGCGTAAGCACCTCCCACTATGGCTACACCTTC
CDR3 protein: CASSVSTSHYGYTF

D gene: -
V gene: TRBV6-2/TRBV6-3
J gene: TRBJ2-3
clone size: -
CDR3 DNA: TGTGCCAGCAGTTACGGTCCGGAGGATACGCAGTATTTT
CDR3 protein: CASSYGPEDTQYF

D gene: -
V gene: TRBV7-9
J gene: TRBJ2-7
clone size: -
CDR3 DNA: TGTGCCAGCAGCCCCCCCCCTGCCTACGAGCAGTACTTC
CDR3 protein: CASSPPPAYEQYF

D gene: -
V gene: TRBV13
J gene: TRBJ1-6
clone size: once
CDR3 DNA: TGTGCCAGCAGCAACGCAAACAGCGGGCGTAGGTCACCCCTCCACTTT
CDR3 protein: CASSNANSGRRSPLHF

D gene: -
V gene: TRBV30
J gene: TRBJ2-7
clone size: -
CDR3 DNA: TGTGCCTGGAGTCTTTCCCGCAGTTTAAGGGTCTACGAGCAGTACTTC
CDR3 protein: CAWSLSRSLRVYEQYF

D gene: TRBD2
V gene: TRBV6-2/TRBV6-3
J gene: TRBJ2-5
clone size: -
CDR3 DNA: TGTGCCAGCAGACCTGCGCTAGCGGGAGTAGAGACCCAGTACTTC
CDR3 protein: CASRPALAGVETQYF

D gene: -
V gene: TRBV7-9
J gene: TRBJ1-1
clone size: -
CDR3 DNA: TGTGCCAGCAGCCTCACCGGGACCGATGAAGAAGCTTTCTTT
CDR3 protein: CASSLTGTDEEAFF

D gene: -
V gene: TRBV28
J gene: TRBJ1-6
clone size: -
CDR3 DNA: TGTGCCAGCAGTTTAAATGGGGCAGGAGGGGGTAATTCACCCCTCCACTTT
CDR3 protein: CASSLNGAGGGNSPLHF

D gene: -
V gene: TRBV7-2
J gene: TRBJ2-7
clone size: -
CDR3 DNA: TGTGCCAGCAGCCCTCGGGGGGCTGCTTCCTACGAGCAGTACTTC
CDR3 protein: CASSPRGAASYEQYF

D gene: -
V gene: TRBV5-1
J gene: TRBJ1-4
clone size: -
CDR3 DNA: TGCGCCAGCAGCTTGGAAGGCGGGTATAATGAAAAACTGTTTTTT
CDR3 protein: CASSLEGGYNEKLFF

D gene: TRBD1
V gene: TRBV19
J gene: TRBJ1-1
clone size: -
CDR3 DNA: TGTGCCAGTAGTTTAATTGCCGGGACAGGGGGGAACACTGAAGCTTTCTTT
CDR3 protein: CASSLIAGTGGNTEAFF

D gene: -
V gene: TRBV30
J gene: TRBJ2-7
clone size: -
CDR3 DNA: TGTGCCTGGCGGAAAAGCGCGGCAAGGGGGTCCTACGAGCAGTACTTC
CDR3 protein: CAWRKSAARGSYEQYF